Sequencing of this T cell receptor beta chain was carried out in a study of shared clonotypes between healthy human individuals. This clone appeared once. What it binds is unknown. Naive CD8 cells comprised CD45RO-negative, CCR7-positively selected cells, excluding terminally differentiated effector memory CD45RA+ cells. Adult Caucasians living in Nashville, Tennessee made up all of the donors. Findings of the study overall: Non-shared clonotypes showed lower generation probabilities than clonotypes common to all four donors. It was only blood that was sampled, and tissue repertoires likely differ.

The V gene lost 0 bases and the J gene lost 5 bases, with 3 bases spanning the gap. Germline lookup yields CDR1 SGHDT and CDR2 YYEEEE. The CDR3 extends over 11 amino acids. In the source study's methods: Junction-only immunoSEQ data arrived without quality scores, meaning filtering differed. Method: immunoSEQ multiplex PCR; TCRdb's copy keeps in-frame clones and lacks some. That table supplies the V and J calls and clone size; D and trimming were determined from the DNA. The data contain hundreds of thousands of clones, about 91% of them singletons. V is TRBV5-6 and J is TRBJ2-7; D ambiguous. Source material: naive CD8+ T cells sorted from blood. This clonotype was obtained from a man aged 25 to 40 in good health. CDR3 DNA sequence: TGTGCCAGCAGCTTGGGAGACGAGCAGTACTTC. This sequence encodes CASSLGDEQYF.